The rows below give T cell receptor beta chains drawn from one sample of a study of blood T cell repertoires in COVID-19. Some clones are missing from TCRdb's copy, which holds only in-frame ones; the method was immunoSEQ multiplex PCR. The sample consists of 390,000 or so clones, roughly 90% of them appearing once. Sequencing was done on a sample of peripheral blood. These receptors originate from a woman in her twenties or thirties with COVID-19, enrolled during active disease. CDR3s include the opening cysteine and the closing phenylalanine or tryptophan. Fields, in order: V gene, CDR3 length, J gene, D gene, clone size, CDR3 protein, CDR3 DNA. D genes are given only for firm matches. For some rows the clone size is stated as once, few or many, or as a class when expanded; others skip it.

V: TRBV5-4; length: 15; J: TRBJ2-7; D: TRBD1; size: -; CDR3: CASSSQGAPVYEQYF; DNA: TGTGCCAGCAGTTCCCAGGGGGCGCCTGTCTACGAGCAGTACTTC
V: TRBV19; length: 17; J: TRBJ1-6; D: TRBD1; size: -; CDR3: CASSISPLTGINSPLHF; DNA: TGTGCCAGTAGTATAAGCCCTCTGACAGGGATTAATTCACCCCTCCACTTT
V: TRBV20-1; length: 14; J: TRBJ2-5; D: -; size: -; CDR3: CSASRVKGEETQYF; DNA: TGCAGTGCTAGTCGCGTAAAGGGGGAAGAGACCCAGTACTTC
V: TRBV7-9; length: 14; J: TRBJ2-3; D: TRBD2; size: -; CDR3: CASVPGLSTDTQYF; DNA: TGTGCCAGCGTACCGGGACTAAGCACAGATACGCAGTATTTT
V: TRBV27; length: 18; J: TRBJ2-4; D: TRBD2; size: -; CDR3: CASILSGGVRIAKNIQYF; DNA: TGTGCCAGCATCCTATCGGGAGGGGTACGAATAGCCAAAAACATTCAGTACTTC
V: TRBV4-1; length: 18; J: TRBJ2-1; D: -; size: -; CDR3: CASSQETSIARRYNEQFF; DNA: TGCGCCAGCAGCCAAGAGACGTCGATAGCCCGGAGGTACAATGAGCAGTTCTTC
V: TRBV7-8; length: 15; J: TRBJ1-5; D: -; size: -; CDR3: CASSTLDIINQPQHF; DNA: TGTGCCAGCAGCACACTGGACATCATCAATCAGCCCCAGCATTTT
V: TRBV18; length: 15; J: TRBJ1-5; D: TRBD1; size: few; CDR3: CASSPVTGGGQPQHF; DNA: TGTGCCAGCTCACCAGTGACAGGGGGCGGACAGCCCCAGCATTTT
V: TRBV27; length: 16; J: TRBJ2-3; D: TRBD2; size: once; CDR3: CASSSPGTSGTDTQYF; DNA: TGTGCCAGCAGTAGCCCCGGGACTAGCGGCACAGATACGCAGTATTTT
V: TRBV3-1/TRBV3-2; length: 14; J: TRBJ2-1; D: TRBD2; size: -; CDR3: CASRNSGSENEQFF; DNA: TGTGCCAGCAGAAATAGCGGGAGTGAGAATGAGCAGTTCTTC
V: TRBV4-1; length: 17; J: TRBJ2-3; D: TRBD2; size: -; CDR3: CASSHQLAGLNTDTQYF; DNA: TGCGCCAGCAGCCACCAACTAGCGGGCTTAAACACAGATACGCAGTATTTT
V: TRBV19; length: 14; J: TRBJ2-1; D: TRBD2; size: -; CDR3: CASNPSGSYNEQFF; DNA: TGTGCCAGTAACCCTAGCGGGTCATACAATGAGCAGTTCTTC
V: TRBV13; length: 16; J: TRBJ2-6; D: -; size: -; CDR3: CASSSNAGSGANVLTF; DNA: TGTGCCAGCAGCTCCAATGCCGGCTCTGGGGCCAACGTCCTGACTTTC
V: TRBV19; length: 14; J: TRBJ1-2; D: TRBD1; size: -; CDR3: CASSFRTGNYGYTF; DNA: TGTGCCAGTAGTTTTAGGACAGGGAACTATGGCTACACCTTC
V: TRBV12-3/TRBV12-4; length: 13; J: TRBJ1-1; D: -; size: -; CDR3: CASSLGTRLEAFF; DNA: TGTGCCAGCAGTTTAGGCACCCGACTTGAAGCTTTCTTT
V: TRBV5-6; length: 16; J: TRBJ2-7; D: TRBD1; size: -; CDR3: CASSPPIGQGAYEQYF; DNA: TGTGCCAGCAGCCCACCAATAGGACAGGGCGCCTACGAGCAGTACTTC
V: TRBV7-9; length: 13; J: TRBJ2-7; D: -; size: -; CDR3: CASSLDFSYEQYF; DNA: TGTGCCAGCAGCTTGGACTTTTCCTACGAGCAGTACTTC
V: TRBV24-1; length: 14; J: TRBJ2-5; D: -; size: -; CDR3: CATSDLRGGETQYF; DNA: TGTGCCACCAGTGATTTAAGGGGCGGAGAGACCCAGTACTTC
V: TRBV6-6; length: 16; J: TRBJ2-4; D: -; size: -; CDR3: CASSTSGQGAKNIQYF; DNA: -
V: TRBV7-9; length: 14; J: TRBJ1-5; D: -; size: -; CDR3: CASSLVGANQPQHF; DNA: TGTGCCAGCAGCTTAGTGGGGGCCAATCAGCCCCAGCATTTT
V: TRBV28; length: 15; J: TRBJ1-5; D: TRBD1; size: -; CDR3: CASTRGGQVNQPQHF; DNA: TGTGCCAGCACCCGAGGGGGACAGGTCAATCAGCCCCAGCATTTT
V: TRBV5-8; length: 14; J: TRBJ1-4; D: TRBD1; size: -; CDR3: CASSWGQDHEKLFF; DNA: TGTGCCAGCAGTTGGGGACAGGATCATGAAAAACTGTTTTTT
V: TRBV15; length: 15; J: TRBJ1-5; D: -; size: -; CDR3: CATSRGVGSESAQHF; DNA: TGTGCCACCAGCAGAGGAGTTGGTTCCGAGTCCGCCCAGCATTTT
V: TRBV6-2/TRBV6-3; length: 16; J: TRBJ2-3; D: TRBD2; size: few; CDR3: CASSAIGRTSTDTQYF; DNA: TGTGCCAGCAGTGCCATCGGGAGGACAAGCACAGATACGCAGTATTTT
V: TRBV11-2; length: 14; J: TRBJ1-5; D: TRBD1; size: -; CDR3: CASSLDSGGQPQHF; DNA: TGTGCCAGCAGCTTAGATTCAGGGGGCCAGCCCCAGCATTTT
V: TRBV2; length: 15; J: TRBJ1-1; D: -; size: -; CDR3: CASSEVRIMNTEAFF; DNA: TGTGCCAGCAGTGAAGTGAGGATCATGAACACTGAAGCTTTCTTT
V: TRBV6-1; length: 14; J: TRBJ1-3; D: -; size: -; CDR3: CASSEAGFRNTIYF; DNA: TGTGCCAGCAGTGAAGCCGGGTTTAGAAACACCATATATTTT
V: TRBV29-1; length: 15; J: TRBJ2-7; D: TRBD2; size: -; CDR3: CSVVGIGGVSYEQYF; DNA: TGCAGCGTTGTCGGGATTGGGGGGGTCTCCTACGAGCAGTACTTC
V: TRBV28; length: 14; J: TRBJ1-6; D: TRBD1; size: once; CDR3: CASLDTGVNSPLHF; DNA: TGTGCCAGCCTAGATACAGGGGTTAATTCACCCCTCCACTTT
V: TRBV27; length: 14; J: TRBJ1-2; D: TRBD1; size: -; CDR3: CASRRQGRSEGYTF; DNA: TGTGCCAGCAGGCGACAGGGGAGATCAGAAGGCTACACCTTC
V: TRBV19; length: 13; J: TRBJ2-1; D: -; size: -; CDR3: CASSRQGDNEQFF; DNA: TGTGCCAGTAGTAGGCAGGGCGACAATGAGCAGTTCTTC
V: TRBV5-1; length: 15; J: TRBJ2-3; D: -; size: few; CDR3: CASMPQGPSTDTQYF; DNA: TGCGCCAGCATGCCCCAGGGGCCAAGCACAGATACGCAGTATTTT